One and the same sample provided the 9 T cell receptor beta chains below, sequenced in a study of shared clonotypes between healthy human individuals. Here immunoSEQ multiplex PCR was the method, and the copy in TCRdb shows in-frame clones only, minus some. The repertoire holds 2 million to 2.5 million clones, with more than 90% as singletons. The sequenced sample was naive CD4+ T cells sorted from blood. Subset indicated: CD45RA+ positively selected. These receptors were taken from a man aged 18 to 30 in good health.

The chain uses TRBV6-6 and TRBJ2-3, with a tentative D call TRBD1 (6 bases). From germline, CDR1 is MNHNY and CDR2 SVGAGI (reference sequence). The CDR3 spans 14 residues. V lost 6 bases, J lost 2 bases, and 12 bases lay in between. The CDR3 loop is CASRKGQLTDTQYF. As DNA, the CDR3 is TGTGCCAGCAGAAAGGGACAACTCACAGATACGCAGTATTTT.

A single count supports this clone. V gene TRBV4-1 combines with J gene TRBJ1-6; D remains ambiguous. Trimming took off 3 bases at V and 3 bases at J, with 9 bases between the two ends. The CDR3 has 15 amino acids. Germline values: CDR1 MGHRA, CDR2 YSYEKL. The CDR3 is CASSQDGDYNSPLHF. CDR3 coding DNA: TGCGCCAGCAGCCAGGATGGGGACTATAATTCACCCCTCCACTTT.

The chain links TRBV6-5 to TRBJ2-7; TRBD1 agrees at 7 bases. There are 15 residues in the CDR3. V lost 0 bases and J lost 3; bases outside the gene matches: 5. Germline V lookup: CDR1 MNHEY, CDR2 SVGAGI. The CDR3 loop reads CASSYSGTAFYEQYF. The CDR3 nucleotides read TGTGCCAGCAGTTACTCGGGGACAGCGTTCTACGAGCAGTACTTC.

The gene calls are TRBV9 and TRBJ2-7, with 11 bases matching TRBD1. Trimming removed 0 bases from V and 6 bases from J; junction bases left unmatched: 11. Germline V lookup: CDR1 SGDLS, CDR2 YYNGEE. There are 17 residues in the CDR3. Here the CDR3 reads CASSVATGQGAWGEQYF. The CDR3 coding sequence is TGTGCCAGCAGCGTAGCTACTGGACAGGGGGCGTGGGGCGAGCAGTACTTC.

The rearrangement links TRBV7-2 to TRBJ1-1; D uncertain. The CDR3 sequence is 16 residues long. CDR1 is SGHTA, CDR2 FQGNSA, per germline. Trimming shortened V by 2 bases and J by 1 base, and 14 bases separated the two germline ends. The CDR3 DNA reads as TGTGCCAGCAGCTTAATAGGAGAGATTTCGAACACTGAAGCTTTCTTT. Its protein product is CASSLIGEISNTEAFF.

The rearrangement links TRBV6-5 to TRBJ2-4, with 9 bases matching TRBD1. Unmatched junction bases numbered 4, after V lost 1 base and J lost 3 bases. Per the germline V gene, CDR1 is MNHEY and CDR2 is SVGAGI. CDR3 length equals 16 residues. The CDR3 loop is CASSYFGTGHKNIQYF. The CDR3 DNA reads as TGTGCCAGCAGTTACTTTGGGACAGGGCACAAAAACATTCAGTACTTC.

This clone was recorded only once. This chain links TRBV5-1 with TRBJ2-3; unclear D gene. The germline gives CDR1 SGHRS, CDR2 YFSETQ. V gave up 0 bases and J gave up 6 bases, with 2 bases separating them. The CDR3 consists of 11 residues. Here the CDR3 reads CASSLDDTQYF. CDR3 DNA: TGCGCCAGCAGCTTGGACGATACGCAGTATTTT.

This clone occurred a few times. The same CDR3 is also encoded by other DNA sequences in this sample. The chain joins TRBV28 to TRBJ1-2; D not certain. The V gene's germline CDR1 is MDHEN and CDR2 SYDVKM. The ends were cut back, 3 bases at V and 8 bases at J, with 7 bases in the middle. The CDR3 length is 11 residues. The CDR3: CASSLGSGYTF. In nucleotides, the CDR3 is TGTGCCAGCAGTTTGGGATCGGGCTACACCTTC.

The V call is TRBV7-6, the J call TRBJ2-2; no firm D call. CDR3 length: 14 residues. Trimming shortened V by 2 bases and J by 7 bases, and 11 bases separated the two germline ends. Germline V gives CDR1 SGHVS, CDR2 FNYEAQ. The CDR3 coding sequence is TGTGCCAGCAGCTTACAGCCGGGTAGCGGGGAGCTGTTTTTT. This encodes CASSLQPGSGELFF. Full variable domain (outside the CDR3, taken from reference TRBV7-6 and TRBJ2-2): GAGVSQSPRYKVTKRGQDVALRCDPISGHVSLYWYRQALGQGPEFLTYFNYEAQQDKSGLPNDRFSAERPEGSISTLTIQRTEQRDSAMYRCASSLQPGSGELFFGEGSRLTVL.